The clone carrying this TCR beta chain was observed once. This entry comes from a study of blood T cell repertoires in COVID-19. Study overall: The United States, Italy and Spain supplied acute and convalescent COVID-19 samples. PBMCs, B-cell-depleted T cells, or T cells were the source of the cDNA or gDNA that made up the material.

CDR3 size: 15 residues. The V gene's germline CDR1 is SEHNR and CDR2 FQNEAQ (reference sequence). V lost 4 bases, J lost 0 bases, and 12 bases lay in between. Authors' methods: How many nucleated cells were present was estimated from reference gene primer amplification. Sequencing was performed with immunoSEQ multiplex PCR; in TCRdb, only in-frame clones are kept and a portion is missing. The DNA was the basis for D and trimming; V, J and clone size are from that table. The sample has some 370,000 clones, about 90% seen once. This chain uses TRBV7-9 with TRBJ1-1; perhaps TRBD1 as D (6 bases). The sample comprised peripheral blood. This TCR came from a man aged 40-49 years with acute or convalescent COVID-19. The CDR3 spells CASSSVQGLNTEAFF. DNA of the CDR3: TGTGCCAGCAGCTCGGTACAGGGCTTGAACACTGAAGCTTTCTTT. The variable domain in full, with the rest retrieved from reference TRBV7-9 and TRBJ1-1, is DTGVSQNPRHKITKRGQNVTFRCDPISEHNRLYWYRQTLGQGPEFLTYFQNEAQLEKSRLLSDRFSAERPKGSFSTLEIQRTEQGDSAMYLCASSSVQGLNTEAFFGQGTRLTVV.